This T cell receptor (beta chain) was found in a study of OX40 agonist ivuxolimab in advanced cancers. For the study in its entirety: The costimulatory receptor OX40 (CD134) was targeted by ivuxolimab, a fully human IgG2 agonistic monoclonal antibody. Intravenous ivuxolimab was administered to patients every 2 weeks at six dose levels: 0.01, 0.1, 0.3, 1.5, 3 and 10 mg/kg. Of the 50 or so patients in dose escalation, 19 had hepatocellular carcinoma, some 15 had melanoma, 9 had renal cell carcinoma and 9 had head and neck cancer. The dose-escalation cohort was 80% to 90% male with a mean age of roughly 60 years, ranging from roughly 20 to 80. Prior anti-PD-1, anti-PD-L1 or anti-CTLA-4 therapy was permitted, and checkpoint inhibitors had been received by 40% to 50% of dose-escalation patients. Three dose-escalation patients achieved partial responses, one with hepatocellular carcinoma and two with cutaneous melanoma. Peripheral TCRbeta sequencing was intended to test whether TCR sequence diversity was altered and clonal T-cell expansion was caused by ivuxolimab. The paper covers the monotherapy dose-escalation part of the phase I ivuxolimab trial, which included N ≈ 52 patients.

From cysteine to phenylalanine, the CDR3 is 13 amino acids long. This entry keeps only the CDR3 DNA: 39 bases, framed from base 1. At the junction V is shortened by 3 bases and J by 0 bases, with 5 bases in between. Reading the germline V gene gives CDR1 SGHTS and CDR2 YDEGEE. Genomic DNA was isolated from the sorted cells so that the TCRbeta CDR3 region could be sequenced. The immunoSEQ Assay was used to sequence the TCRbeta CDR3 regions. This immuneACCESS table, as held by TCRdb, lists in-frame sequences with V and J called but not all clones. Of the missing ones, under half trace to an unresolved V gene in checked studies; the others have no known cause. In this sample the table shows under 85,000 clones, over 75% of which occur a single time. In total, the top ten clones hold under 3.5% of the sample. The study at large found these results: Low levels of normalized T-cell clonal expansion were also seen in some patients who did not respond. After ivuxolimab, more expanded clones were found on average in CD8+ T cells than in CD4+ T cells. Antigen specificity was not determined for the clonally expanded peripheral T cells. In partial responders in the 0.1-3.0 mg/kg groups, normalized peripheral clonal expansion was found to be among the lowest, especially among CD8+ T cells. At doses from 0.1 to 3.0 mg/kg, clonal expansion was seen in both CD4+ and CD8+ blood T cells between baseline and week 6.

Patients with a history of autoimmune disease or receiving systemic immunosuppression were excluded from the trial. Peripheral blood for TCR sequencing was drawn from every dose cohort at baseline, at cycle 4 day 1 and at cycle 7 day 1. The samples were drawn from a first-in-human, open-label, multicenter phase I dose-escalation trial of ivuxolimab. Adults with locally advanced or metastatic melanoma, renal cell carcinoma, hepatocellular carcinoma or head and neck squamous cell carcinoma were enrolled in the trial. Before TCR sequencing, CD4+ and CD8+ T cells were separately sorted from peripheral blood. On this clone: Its antigen is not yet known. Base qualities are not at hand, and no much larger clone is one base apart.

The receptor's source is an adult with an advanced solid tumor such as melanoma, head and neck, liver or kidney cancer. The sequence joins TRBV5-8 to TRBJ2-3; the D segment may tentatively be TRBD1 or TRBD2, each giving 5 matched bases. The sample was CD4+ or CD8+ T cells sorted from blood, taken in a trial of the OX40 agonist ivuxolimab. CDR3 sequence: CASSWDSTDTQYF. The DNA is as follows: TGTGCCAGCAGCTGGGACAGCACAGATACGCAGTATTTT. The variable domain in full, with residues beyond the CDR3 obtained from the reference TRBV5-8 and TRBJ2-3 genes, is EAGVTQSPTHLIKTRGQQATLRCSPISGHTSVYWYQQALGLGLQFLLWYDEGEERNRGNFPPRFSGRQFPNYSSELNVNALELEDSALYLCASSWDSTDTQYFGPGTRLTVL.